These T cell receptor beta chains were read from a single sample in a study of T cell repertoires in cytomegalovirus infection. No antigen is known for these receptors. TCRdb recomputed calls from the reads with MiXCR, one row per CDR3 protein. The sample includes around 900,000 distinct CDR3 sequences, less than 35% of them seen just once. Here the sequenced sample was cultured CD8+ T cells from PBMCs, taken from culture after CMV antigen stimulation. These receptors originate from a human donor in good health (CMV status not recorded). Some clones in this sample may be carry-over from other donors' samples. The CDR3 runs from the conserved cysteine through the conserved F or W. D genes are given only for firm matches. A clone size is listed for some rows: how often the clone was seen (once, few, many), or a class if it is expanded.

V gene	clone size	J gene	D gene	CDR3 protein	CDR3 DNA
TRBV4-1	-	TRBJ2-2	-	CASSQDLARGRDTGELFF	TGCGCCAGCAGCCAAGATCTGGCGCGGGGCCGGGACACCGGGGAGCTGTTTTTT
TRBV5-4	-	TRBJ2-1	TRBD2	CASSPRTSGLNEQFF	TGTGCCAGCAGCCCCAGGACTAGCGGCCTCAATGAGCAGTTCTTC
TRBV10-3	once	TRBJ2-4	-	CAIRESQDTQNIQYF	TGTGCCATCCGTGAGTCTCAGGATACACAAAACATTCAGTACTTC
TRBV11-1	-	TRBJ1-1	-	CASSLPGDSSNEAFF	TGTGCCAGCAGCTTACCAGGGGACTCCTCGAATGAAGCTTTCTTT
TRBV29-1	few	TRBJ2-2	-	CSVEWAGVVTGELFF	TGCAGCGTTGAATGGGCAGGGGTTGTCACCGGGGAGCTGTTTTTT
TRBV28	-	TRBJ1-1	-	CASSLRVPLNTEAFF	TGTGCCAGCAGTTTGAGAGTCCCGCTGAACACTGAAGCTTTCTTT
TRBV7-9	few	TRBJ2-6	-	CASSNNRPVIGANVLTF	TGTGCCAGCAGCAACAATCGACCGGTAATTGGGGCCAACGTCCTGACTTTC
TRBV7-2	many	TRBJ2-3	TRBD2	CASTSLGAGAPGDTQYF	TGTGCCAGCACCTCTTTGGGAGCGGGGGCCCCGGGGGATACGCAGTATTTT
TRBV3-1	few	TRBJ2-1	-	CASSQVWMRTSSYNEQFF	TGTGCCAGCAGCCAAGTTTGGATGAGGACTTCCTCCTACAATGAGCAGTTCTTC
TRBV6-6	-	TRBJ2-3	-	CASYFTDTQYF	TGTGCCAGCTATTTCACAGATACGCAGTATTTT
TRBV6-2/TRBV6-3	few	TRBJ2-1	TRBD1	CASLPQGSYNEQFF	TGTGCCAGTCTACCACAGGGGTCCTACAATGAGCAGTTCTTC
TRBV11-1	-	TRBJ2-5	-	CASSQFDSPQETQYF	TGTGCCAGCAGCCAGTTCGACAGCCCCCAAGAGACCCAGTACTTC
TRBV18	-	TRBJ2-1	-	CASSLKTQAPETFF	TGTGCCAGCTCACTAAAAACACAGGCACCCGAGACGTTCTTC
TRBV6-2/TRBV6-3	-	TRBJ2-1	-	CASSYSTEVVGGSLDDEQFF	TGTGCCAGCAGTTACTCGACTGAAGTGGTAGGGGGTTCGCTGGACGATGAGCAGTTCTTC
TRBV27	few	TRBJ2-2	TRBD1	CASSPRTGGQAGELFF	TGTGCCAGCAGTCCCAGGACAGGGGGCCAGGCCGGGGAGCTGTTTTTT
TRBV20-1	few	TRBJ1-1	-	CSARPRGNPEAFF	TGCAGTGCTCGTCCACGGGGGAACCCTGAAGCTTTCTTT
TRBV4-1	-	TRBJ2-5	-	CASSQEGTQYF	TGCGCCAGCAGCCAAGAGGGGACCCAGTACTTC
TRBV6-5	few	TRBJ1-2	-	CASSYSKLEGRSYYGYTF	TGTGCCAGCAGTTACTCGAAATTAGAGGGGCGCTCGTACTATGGCTACACCTTC
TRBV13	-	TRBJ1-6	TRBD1	CASRPGTGKDSPLHF	TGTGCCAGCAGGCCGGGGACAGGGAAGGATTCACCCCTCCACTTT
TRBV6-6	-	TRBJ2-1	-	CASSHLGSSNEQFF	TGTGCCAGCAGTCACCTAGGCTCCTCCAATGAGCAGTTCTTC
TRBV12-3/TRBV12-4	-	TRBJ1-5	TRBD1	CASSLGRGLQPQHF	TGTGCCAGCAGTTTAGGTAGGGGGCTCCAGCCCCAGCATTTT
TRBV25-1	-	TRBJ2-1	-	CASSDPLDEQFF	TGTGCCAGCAGTGACCCCTTGGATGAGCAGTTCTTC